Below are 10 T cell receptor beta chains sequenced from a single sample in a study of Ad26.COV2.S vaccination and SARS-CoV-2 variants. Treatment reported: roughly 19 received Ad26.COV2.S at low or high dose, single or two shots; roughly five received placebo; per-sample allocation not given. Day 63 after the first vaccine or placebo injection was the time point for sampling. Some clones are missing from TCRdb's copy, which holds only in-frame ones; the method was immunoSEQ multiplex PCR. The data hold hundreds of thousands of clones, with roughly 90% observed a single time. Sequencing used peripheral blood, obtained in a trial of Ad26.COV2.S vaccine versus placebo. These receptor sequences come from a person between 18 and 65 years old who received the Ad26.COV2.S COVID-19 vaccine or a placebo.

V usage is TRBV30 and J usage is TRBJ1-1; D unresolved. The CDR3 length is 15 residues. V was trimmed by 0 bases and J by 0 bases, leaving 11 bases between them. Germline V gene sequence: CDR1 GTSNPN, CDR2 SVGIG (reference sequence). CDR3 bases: TGTGCCTGGAGTGTTCCTAGAATGATGAACACTGAAGCTTTCTTT. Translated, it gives CAWSVPRMMNTEAFF.

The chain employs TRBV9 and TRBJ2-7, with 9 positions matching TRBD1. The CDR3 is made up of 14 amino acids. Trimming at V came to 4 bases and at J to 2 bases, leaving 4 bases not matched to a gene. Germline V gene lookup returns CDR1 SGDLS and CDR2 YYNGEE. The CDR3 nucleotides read TGTGCCAGCAGCCCGACAGGGGGACCCTACGAGCAGTACTTC. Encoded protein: CASSPTGGPYEQYF.

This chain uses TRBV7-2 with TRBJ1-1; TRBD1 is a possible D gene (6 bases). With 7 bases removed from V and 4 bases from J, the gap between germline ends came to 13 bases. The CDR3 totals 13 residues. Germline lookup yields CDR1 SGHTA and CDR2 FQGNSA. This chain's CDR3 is CASTRGSFTEAFF. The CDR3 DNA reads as TGTGCCAGCACAAGGGGGTCGTTCACTGAAGCTTTCTTT.

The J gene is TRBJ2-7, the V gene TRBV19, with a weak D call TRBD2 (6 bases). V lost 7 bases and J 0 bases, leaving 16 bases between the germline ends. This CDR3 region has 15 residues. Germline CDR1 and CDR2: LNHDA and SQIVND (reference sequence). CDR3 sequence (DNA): TGTGCCAGTACTCTCGGAGGGAGCCTCTCCTACGAGCAGTACTTC. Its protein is CASTLGGSLSYEQYF.

The CDR3 loop is CATSGQTNTEAFF. In DNA form, the CDR3 reads TGTGCCACCAGCGGCCAGACTAACACTGAAGCTTTCTTT. The rearrangement joins TRBV15 to TRBJ1-1; D unresolved. The V gene's germline CDR1 is LNHNV and CDR2 YYDKDF (reference sequence). This CDR3 spans 13 amino acids. Trimming cost V 5 bases and J 2 bases, with 9 bases left between them.

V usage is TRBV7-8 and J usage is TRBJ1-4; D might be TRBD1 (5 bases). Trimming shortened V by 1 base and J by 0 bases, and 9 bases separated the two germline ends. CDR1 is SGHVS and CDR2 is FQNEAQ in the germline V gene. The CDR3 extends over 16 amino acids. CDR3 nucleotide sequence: TGTGCCAGCAGCTTAGGGGACGCAGCAACTAATGAAAAACTGTTTTTT. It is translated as CASSLGDAATNEKLFF.

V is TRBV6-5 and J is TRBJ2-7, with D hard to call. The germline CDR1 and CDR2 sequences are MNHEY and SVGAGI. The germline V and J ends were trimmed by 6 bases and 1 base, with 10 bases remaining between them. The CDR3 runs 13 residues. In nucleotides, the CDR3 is TGTGCCAGCAGGAGTCGCCCTTCCTACGAGCAGTACTTC. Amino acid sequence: CASRSRPSYEQYF.

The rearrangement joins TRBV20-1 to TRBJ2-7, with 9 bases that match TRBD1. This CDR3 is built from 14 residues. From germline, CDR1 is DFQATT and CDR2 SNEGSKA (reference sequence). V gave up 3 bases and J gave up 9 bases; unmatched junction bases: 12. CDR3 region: CSASPGQGQSGQYF. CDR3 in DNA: TGCAGTGCTAGTCCGGGACAGGGCCAGTCTGGGCAGTACTTC.

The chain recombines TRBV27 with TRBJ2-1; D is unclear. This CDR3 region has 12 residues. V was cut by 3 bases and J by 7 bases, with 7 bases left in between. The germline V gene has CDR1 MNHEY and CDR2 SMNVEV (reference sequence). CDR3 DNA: TGTGCCAGCAGTTTTTTCGGGAATGAGCAGTTCTTC. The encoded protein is CASSFFGNEQFF.

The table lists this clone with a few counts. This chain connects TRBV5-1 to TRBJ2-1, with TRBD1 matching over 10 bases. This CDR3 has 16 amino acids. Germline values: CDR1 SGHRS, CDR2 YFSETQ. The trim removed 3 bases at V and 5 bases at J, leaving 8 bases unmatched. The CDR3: CASSSRTGQGHNEQFF. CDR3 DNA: TGCGCCAGCAGCTCCAGGACGGGACAGGGGCACAATGAGCAGTTCTTC.